These 18 T cell receptor beta chains share one sample of origin, sequenced in a study of molecular identifiers for immune sequencing clone quantification. MiXCR was run by TCRdb on the PCR reads, yielding one entry per CDR3 protein. The repertoire holds 460,000 or so distinct CDR3 sequences, with about a quarter as singletons. Sequencing was performed on naive CD8+ T cells from blood, with Jurkat cell RNA spiked in. The subset: FACS-sorted CD8+CD4-CCR7+CD45RA+ naive T cells. The receptors shown here come from a human donor in good health. Some libraries in this study had Jurkat cell RNA spiked in.

A note on this clonotype: A much larger clone differs from this one at a single base, so this may be a read error. CDR3 nucleotides: TGTGCCAGCAGCGCAGACATGGCAGATACGCAGTATTTT. Its translation: CASSADMADTQYF. The chain is built from TRBV5-6 and TRBJ2-3; D is unresolved. Per the germline V gene, CDR1 is SGHDT and CDR2 is YYEEEE. V was trimmed by 4 bases and J by 4 bases, leaving 10 bases between them. The CDR3 is 13 amino acids.

The chain links TRBV25-1 to TRBJ1-1; D uncertain. This CDR3 is 14 amino acids long. Trimming pared 3 bases from V and 4 bases from J, leaving 12 bases between. CDR1 MGHDK and CDR2 SYGVNS come from the germline V gene. CDR3 sequence (DNA): TGTGCCAGCAGTGATTATGGGGAGGGCACTGAAGCTTTCTTT. Encoded protein: CASSDYGEGTEAFF.

This clonotype was counted many times. V usage is TRBV2 and J usage is TRBJ1-1; 7 nucleotides agree with TRBD1. In germline, CDR1 is SNHLY, CDR2 FYNNEI. The CDR3 is 15 amino acids. V shed 5 bases and J 4 bases; nucleotides not matched to a gene: 10. CDR3 sequence: CASSRRDSGGTEAFF. CDR3 sequence (DNA): TGTGCCAGCAGTCGCCGGGACAGCGGAGGCACTGAAGCTTTCTTT. The variable domain in full, completed from reference TRBV2 and TRBJ1-1, reads EPEVTQTPSHQVTQMGQEVILRCVPISNHLYFYWYRQILGQKVEFLVSFYNNEISEKSEIFDDQFSVERPDGSNFTLKIRSTKLEDSAMYFCASSRRDSGGTEAFFGQGTRLTVV.

The chain couples TRBV19 to TRBJ2-1, with 9 bases lining up with TRBD2. Germline CDR1 LNHDA, CDR2 SQIVND (reference sequence). The ends lost 4 bases at V and 4 bases at J; junction bases unmatched: 14. There are 18 residues in the CDR3. The CDR3 DNA reads as TGTGCCAGTAGTACGTTCCTCCCGACTAGCGGATATTACAATGAGCAGTTCTTC. Amino acid sequence: CASSTFLPTSGYYNEQFF. The full variable domain, completed using reference TRBV19 and TRBJ2-1, is DGGITQSPKYLFRKEGQNVTLSCEQNLNHDAMYWYRQDPGQGLRLIYYSQIVNDFQKGDIAEGYSVSREKKESFPLTVTSAQKNPTAFYLCASSTFLPTSGYYNEQFFGPGTRLTVL.

Turning to this clonotype: A clone one base away is much larger, so this may be a read error. Since no conserved phenylalanine or tryptophan closes the CDR3, a read error is the likely cause. The rearrangement joins TRBV5-1 to TRBJ2-7, with D possibly TRBD1 on 6 matching bases. CDR1 SGHRS and CDR2 YFSETQ come from the germline V gene. CDR3 length: 16 residues. Deletions cut 4 bases from V and 0 bases from J, with 17 bases between. The CDR3 reads CASSPVQGTRSYEQYS. The CDR3 DNA reads TGCGCCAGCAGCCCGGTACAGGGTACTCGCTCCTACGAGCAGTACTCC.

The chain uses TRBV7-9 and TRBJ2-2; D perhaps matches TRBD1 (6 bases). Trimming pared 4 bases from V and 5 bases from J, leaving 17 bases between. This CDR3 has 16 amino acids. From germline, CDR1 is SEHNR and CDR2 FQNEAQ (reference sequence). The CDR3 sequence: CASSSTRDTVTGELFF. The CDR3 bases are TGTGCCAGCAGCTCAACGAGGGACACTGTTACCGGGGAGCTGTTTTTT.

This clonotype was recorded a few times. CDR3 bases: TGCAGTGCTAGAAACGGACAGGGCTTTTTTGAAGCTTTCTTT. It codes for CSARNGQGFFEAFF. The chain has TRBV20-1 and TRBJ1-1; TRBD1 matches 8 bases. The V and J ends lost 2 bases and 7 bases, in that order; junction bases with no gene match: 9. The CDR3 is 14 amino acids. Germline CDR1 DFQATT, CDR2 SNEGSKA (reference sequence).

This clonotype was observed at least ten times. The rearrangement links TRBV30 to TRBJ2-7; no clear D. This CDR3 region has 14 residues. Germline CDR1 and CDR2: GTSNPN and SVGIG (reference sequence). V dropped 2 bases and J dropped 0 bases, with 11 bases sitting between them. The CDR3, as DNA: TGTGCCTGGAGTAGCGATCGGAGCTCCTACGAGCAGTACTTC. As protein: CAWSSDRSSYEQYF.

This clonotype has just a few counts. The chain joins TRBV10-1 to TRBJ1-5; 8 nucleotides align to TRBD1. The J segment lost 3 bases and the V segment lost 8 bases, leaving 6 bases of the junction unmatched. CDR1 is WNHNN, CDR2 SYGVQD, per germline (reference sequence). This CDR3 comprises 14 residues. CDR3 amino acids: CASSGQAFNQPQHF. In nucleotides, the CDR3 is TGCGCCAGCTCGGGACAGGCCTTCAATCAGCCCCAGCATTTT.

The chain links TRBV7-9 to TRBJ2-6; D might be TRBD1 (5 bases). Per the germline V gene, CDR1 is SEHNR and CDR2 is FQNEAQ (reference sequence). Trimming left V 5 bases short and J 1 base short, with 12 bases between. The CDR3 consists of 16 residues. CDR3: CASSHIQGSGANVLTF. The DNA for the CDR3 is TGTGCCAGCAGCCATATCCAGGGTTCTGGGGCCAACGTCCTGACTTTC. The variable domain in full, completed from reference TRBV7-9 and TRBJ2-6, reads DTGVSQNPRHKITKRGQNVTFRCDPISEHNRLYWYRQTLGQGPEFLTYFQNEAQLEKSRLLSDRFSAERPKGSFSTLEIQRTEQGDSAMYLCASSHIQGSGANVLTFGAGSRLTVL.

As to this clonotype: The junction departs from germline at one end; a sequencing error may be responsible. This chain connects TRBV12-3 or TRBV12-4 to TRBJ2-7, with a tentative D call TRBD2 (5 bases). This CDR3 has 17 residues. CDR3 amino acids: CASGLAPGVSSSYEQYF. Written as DNA, the CDR3 is TGTGCCAGCGGTTTAGCGCCTGGGGTTTCGAGCTCCTACGAGCAGTACTTC.

The genes are TRBV20-1 and TRBJ2-7; TRBD1 matches 8 bases. CDR3 size: 12 residues. CDR1 is DFQATT, CDR2 SNEGSKA, per germline (reference sequence). Trimming cost V 3 bases and J 6 bases; bases outside gene matches: 4. CDR3: CSASDRGLEQYF. CDR3 bases: TGCAGTGCTAGTGACAGGGGCCTCGAGCAGTACTTC.

The genes are TRBV7-6 and TRBJ2-7, with 7 bases aligning to TRBD1. Germline values: CDR1 SGHVS, CDR2 FNYEAQ. The CDR3 spans 16 residues. V trimming: 1 base; J trimming: 2 bases; junction bases outside the gene matches: 8. Written as DNA, the CDR3 is TGTGCCAGCAGCTTAGTTATGGGACAGATACCCTACGAGCAGTACTTC. This encodes CASSLVMGQIPYEQYF.

A note on this clonotype: This may be a read error: a much more frequent sequence differs by one nucleotide. The genes are TRBV20-1 and TRBJ2-7; unclear D gene. This CDR3 region has 13 residues. Per the germline V gene, CDR1 is DFQATT and CDR2 is SNEGSKA (reference sequence). Trimming pared 7 bases from V and 4 bases from J, leaving 17 bases between. This chain's CDR3 is CSGSKVAEYEQYF. CDR3 nucleotides: TGCAGTGGCTCTAAGGTGGCAGAGTACGAGCAGTACTTC.

With regard to this clonotype: A much larger clone sits a single nucleotide away, making a read error possible. CDR3 coding DNA: TGTGCCAGCAGCTCAGAGACATCAGCCTACGAGCAGTACTTC. Amino acids: CASSSETSAYEQYF. The chain couples TRBV7-9 to TRBJ2-7; no reliable D call. V lost 4 bases and J 2 bases, leaving 12 bases between the germline ends. Germline loops: CDR1 SEHNR, CDR2 FQNEAQ (reference sequence). There are 14 residues in the CDR3.

This clonotype showed up just a few times. V and J are TRBV15 and TRBJ1-4; D ambiguous. The CDR3 covers 13 residues. CDR1 and CDR2 from the germline V gene are LNHNV and YYDKDF (reference sequence). V was shortened by 6 bases and J by 2 bases, with 7 bases between the two germline ends. CDR3: CATRDPTNEKLFF. The CDR3 nucleotides are TGTGCCACCAGAGACCCCACTAATGAAAAACTGTTTTTT.

A few counts support this clonotype. The chain has TRBV28 and TRBJ2-7; a weak D match, TRBD2 (5 bases). This CDR3 spans 12 amino acids. The V and J ends lost 7 bases and 2 bases respectively, with 9 bases between them. Germline V lookup: CDR1 MDHEN, CDR2 SYDVKM. CDR3 sequence (DNA): TGTGCCAGCAACGAGGGAACCTACGAGCAGTACTTC. As protein: CASNEGTYEQYF.

This chain links TRBV7-6 with TRBJ2-6, with 10 bases lining up with TRBD1. Trimming removed 4 bases from V and 4 bases from J; junction bases left unmatched: 10. The germline V gene encodes CDR1 SGHVS and CDR2 FNYEAQ. This CDR3 contains 18 residues. The CDR3 loop reads CASSSPGTGVKGANVLTF. The CDR3 nucleotides are TGTGCCAGCAGCTCACCCGGGACAGGGGTGAAAGGGGCCAACGTCCTGACTTTC.